This T cell receptor beta chain appears in the sequencing data of a study of shared clonotypes between healthy human individuals. The germline V gene has CDR1 LNHDA and CDR2 SQIVND (reference sequence). The CDR3 spans 17 residues. V was shortened by 0 bases and J by 3 bases, with 15 bases between the two germline ends. A remark on this clone: Its antigen is currently unknown.

Sequencing was performed with immunoSEQ multiplex PCR; in TCRdb, only in-frame clones are kept and a portion is missing. Among under 600,000 clones, 95% to 98% were seen once, and the ten largest hold around 0.06%. Whole-study findings and limits: The four-donor shared clonotypes exceeded non-shared clonotypes in generation probability, with non-shared ones scoring lower.

The sequence derives from a woman aged 25 to 39 in good health. Sequencing input: naive CD4+ T cells sorted from blood. Subset here: CD45RA+ positively selected. V and J are TRBV19 and TRBJ1-5, with a possible D match to TRBD1 (5 bases). CDR3 nucleotides: TGTGCCAGTAGTATAGATCCAGCTTCAGGGACCAATCAGCCCCAGCATTTT. Translating it yields CASSIDPASGTNQPQHF.